The clone carrying this TCR beta chain has just a few counts. The antigen is unknown. The source of the sample is a study of T cell repertoires in cytomegalovirus infection. For the study at large: Epitope selection comprised recently identified HLA-C-restricted CMV epitopes and well-studied HLA-B-restricted CMV epitopes. In public TCR beta signatures, there were indications of both CMV infection and matching HLA type. The study, taken as a whole, reports: Predominance within the ex vivo response was attributable to HLA-C-restricted CMV-specific TCR beta clonotypes.

TCRdb itself ran the reads through MiXCR, one entry per CDR3 protein. This table holds approximately 730,000 distinct CDR3 sequences, around a third found once. This clonotype was obtained from a human donor in good health (CMV status not recorded). Some clones in this sample may be carry-over from other donors' samples. The starting material was cultured PBMCs, obtained from culture after CMV antigen stimulation.

This CDR3 reads CSASPRDRYGYTF. The CDR3 DNA reads as TGCAGTGCTTCCCCCCGGGACCGCTATGGCTACACCTTC. The rearrangement uses TRBV20-1 and TRBJ1-2; D is perhaps TRBD1 (5 bases). The CDR3 is 13 residues long. CDR1 and CDR2 (germline): DFQATT, SNEGSKA (reference sequence). The V end was cut by 5 bases, the J end by 4 bases, with 14 bases between.